This entry features one T cell receptor beta chain sequence. Its antigen is not known. These data originate in a study of T cell responses to AZD1222 COVID-19 vaccine. Assay used: immunoSEQ multiplex PCR; TCRdb lists only in-frame clones, some missing. The data contain tens of thousands of clones, 75% to 90% of them singletons. General study points: Only six people who got AZD1222 tested seropositive at baseline. CD4 TCRs linked to vaccination spanned spike, dominating at 160-218 and 743-854.

V shed 1 base and J shed 6 bases, with 10 bases lying between them. The CDR3 runs 13 residues. Germline V gene data show CDR1 as SGHTA and CDR2 as FQGNSA. This material consisted of peripheral blood, taken on day 0 of AZD1222 vaccination. The origin of this receptor is an adult in good health. This chain joins TRBV7-2 and TRBJ2-7, with a tentative D call TRBD1 (6 bases). Written as DNA, the CDR3 is TGTGCCAGCAGCTTAGACAGGGCGGGCGAGCAGTACTTC. Its translation: CASSLDRAGEQYF.